This T cell receptor beta chain was recorded in a study of early T cells in non-severe SARS-CoV-2 infection. Overall study: Alpha and beta chains were unpaired, from unsorted whole-blood bulk RNA.

Unique molecular identifiers were affixed to single, distinct cDNA molecules. TCRdb re-analysed the 5' RACE reads in MiXCR, keeping a single row per CDR3 protein. Of about 40,000 distinct CDR3 sequences listed, roughly 5.4% are singletons. V lost 0 bases, J lost 4 bases, and 9 bases lay in between. Germline V CDR1 and CDR2: SGHVS, FQNEAQ. This CDR3 comprises 14 residues. General study findings and limits: Anti-spike CD8 responses were favored in VDJdb matching, and private and CD4 specificities were missed.

This clonotype has just a few counts. The antigen remains unidentified. Material: whole blood, obtained at baseline. The clonotype originates from an adult who was a healthcare worker with PCR-confirmed SARS-CoV-2 infection or an uninfected control (not recorded which). The J gene is TRBJ2-5, the V gene TRBV7-8, with D maybe TRBD1 (6 bases). The CDR3 loop is CASSLAAGVETQYF. As DNA, the CDR3 is TGTGCCAGCAGCTTAGCCGCAGGGGTAGAGACCCAGTACTTC.